One sample yielded the 10 T cell receptor beta chains listed below, sequenced in a study of shared clonotypes between healthy human individuals. The naive CD8 fraction comprised CD45RO-negative cells positively selected for CCR7 and excluded terminally differentiated effector memory CD45RA+ cells. Using immunoSEQ multiplex PCR, the repertoire was profiled, and TCRdb retains in-frame clones only, with some absent. The data contain nearly 2 million clones, approximately 94% of them seen just once; the ten biggest clones take up around 1%. The specimen was naive CD8+ T cells sorted from blood. Every receptor here comes from a man younger than 35 in good health.

The CDR3 DNA follows: TGTGCCAGCGGGCCAGGGACAGGGAGTCGAAACACCTTC. It specifies CASGPGTGSRNTF. This sequence joins TRBV9 and TRBJ1-2; 9 nucleotides match TRBD1. CDR3 length equals 13 residues. The trim removed 7 bases at V and 12 bases at J, leaving 13 bases unmatched. From germline, CDR1 is SGDLS and CDR2 YYNGEE.

This clone was recorded once. The rearrangement joins TRBV29-1 to TRBJ2-7; the match to TRBD2 covers 7 bases. CDR3 length equals 15 residues. J lost 2 bases, V lost 3 bases, and 10 bases had no gene match. Germline V gene data show CDR1 as SQVTM and CDR2 as ANQGSEA. The chain's CDR3 is CSVENPSGAPYEQYF. CDR3 in DNA: TGCAGCGTTGAGAATCCTAGCGGAGCTCCCTACGAGCAGTACTTC.

The V call is TRBV9, the J call TRBJ2-1, with D unresolved. The CDR3 spans 12 residues. Germline V gene sequence: CDR1 SGDLS, CDR2 YYNGEE. Deletions cut 0 bases from V and 5 bases from J, with 3 bases between. The CDR3 DNA reads as TGTGCCAGCAGCGTAGAGCACAATGAGCAGTTCTTC. It encodes CASSVEHNEQFF.

This clone showed up just once. The chain has TRBV19 and TRBJ1-5; D gene uncertain. Germline V gene data show CDR1 as LNHDA and CDR2 as SQIVND (reference sequence). The germline V and J ends were trimmed by 10 bases and 0 bases, with 16 bases remaining between them. The CDR3 is 15 amino acids. The CDR3 DNA sequence: TGTGCCACCCTGGATCCGGGTAATAGCAATCAGCCCCAGCATTTT. Translation: CATLDPGNSNQPQHF.

This chain joins TRBV30 and TRBJ2-6; 7 bases map to TRBD1. Trimming removed 4 bases from V and 0 bases from J; junction bases left unmatched: 3. CDR3 length equals 15 residues. Germline loops: CDR1 GTSNPN, CDR2 SVGIG (reference sequence). CDR3: CAWMDRSSGANVLTF. CDR3 sequence (DNA): TGTGCCTGGATGGACAGGAGCTCTGGGGCCAACGTCCTGACTTTC.

The rearrangement joins TRBV28 to TRBJ1-1; 7 bases are a match to TRBD1. V lost 2 bases, J lost 3 bases, and 6 bases stayed unmatched. The CDR3 sequence is 15 residues long. The germline V gene has CDR1 MDHEN and CDR2 SYDVKM. CDR3 sequence: CASSLTQGGDTEAFF. The CDR3 coding sequence is TGTGCCAGCAGTTTAACGCAGGGGGGCGACACTGAAGCTTTCTTT.

In DNA, the CDR3 is TGCGCCAGCAGCCAAGTGCTAGCGGGAGCCCCCTACAATGAGCAGTTCTTC. It translates to CASSQVLAGAPYNEQFF. The V gene is TRBV4-1, the J gene TRBJ2-1; 10 bases agree with TRBD2. With V trimmed by 1 base and J by 2 bases, 5 bases remained unmatched. Germline CDR1 reads MGHRA; CDR2 reads YSYEKL. This CDR3 has 17 residues.

V usage is TRBV6-5 and J usage is TRBJ1-2; D is possibly TRBD1 (5 bases). The germline V gene has CDR1 MNHEY and CDR2 SVGAGI. The CDR3 sequence is 14 residues long. Trimming removed 1 base from V and 2 bases from J, with 8 bases in between. The CDR3, as DNA: TGTGCCAGCAGTTACTGGCCAGGGAACTATGGCTACACCTTC. This encodes CASSYWPGNYGYTF.

This clone has only one observation. This chain connects TRBV7-3 to TRBJ2-3; maybe TRBD2 (5 bases). The V end was cut by 1 base, the J end by 6 bases, with 20 bases between. The CDR3 sequence is 17 residues long. In germline, CDR1 is SGHTA, CDR2 FQGTGA. The DNA for the CDR3 is TGTGCCAGCAGCTTAATTGGCGGGCTATCAAACACGGATACGCAGTATTTT. Protein product: CASSLIGGLSNTDTQYF. Full variable domain (remainder filled in from reference TRBV7-3 and TRBJ2-3): GAGVSQTPSNKVTEKGKYVELRCDPISGHTALYWYRQSLGQGPEFLIYFQGTGAADDSGLPNDRFFAVRPEGSVSTLKIQRTERGDSAVYLCASSLIGGLSNTDTQYFGPGTRLTVL.

This clone came up once. V usage is TRBV27 and J usage is TRBJ2-5; D perhaps matches TRBD2 (5 bases). The CDR3 totals 15 residues. The ends were cut back, 7 bases at V and 3 bases at J, with 18 bases in the middle. Germline V gives CDR1 MNHEY, CDR2 SMNVEV (reference sequence). CDR3 region: CASTRTNGIEETQYF. CDR3 nucleotide sequence: TGTGCCAGCACGCGAACTAACGGGATCGAAGAGACCCAGTACTTC.